Below, one T cell receptor (beta chain) is given with its context. Antigen specificity is unknown. These data originate in a study of OX40 agonist ivuxolimab in advanced cancers. Background on the study: Among those enrolled, mean age was about 63 years (range about 23 to 79) and about 82% were male.

Study-wide findings and caveats: At doses 0.1 to 3.0 mg/kg, CD4+ and CD8+ clones expanded.

The timepoints at which blood was sampled were baseline, cycle 4 day 1, and cycle 7 day 1. Germline V gene lookup returns CDR1 MNHNS and CDR2 SASEGT. CDR3 size: 14 residues. Germline trimming cut 1 base from V and 6 bases from J; bases unmatched to any gene: 5. Sequenced by immunoSEQ multiplex PCR; TCRdb stores in-frame clones only, minus some. The sample has about 64,000 clones; around 93% are singletons. The sequencing here drew on CD4+ or CD8+ T cells sorted from blood, taken in a trial of the OX40 agonist ivuxolimab. The clonotype comes from an adult with an advanced solid tumor such as melanoma, head and neck, liver or kidney cancer. The chain carries TRBV6-1 and TRBJ2-7; 8 positions agree with TRBD2. The CDR3 DNA reads TGTGCCAGCAGTGAAGTCACGGGAGGGCCCGAGCAGTACTTC. It yields the protein CASSEVTGGPEQYF.